This is a list of T cell receptor beta chains from one sample in a study of T cell repertoires in cytomegalovirus infection. Each CDR3 protein is one row after TCRdb ran MiXCR on the reads. The data hold 130,000 or so distinct CDR3 sequences, with about 6.5% observed a single time. The sequenced sample was PBMCs. The receptor source for this set is a human donor in good health (CMV status not recorded). Some clones in this sample may be carry-over from other donors' samples. Each CDR3 is given with its conserved first and last residue. The order of the fields is V gene, J gene, clone size, D gene, CDR3 DNA, CDR3 protein. A D gene is named only where the DNA matches it firmly. Size is omitted from some rows. Given values are once, few, many or a class for expanded clones.

>TRBV29-1|TRBJ2-5|.|.
TGCAGCGTTGGTGATAGTTTGGTAGAGACCCAGTACTTC
CSVGDSLVETQYF
>TRBV6-6|TRBJ1-5|few|.
TGTGCCAGCAGTTGGATCCCGCGGACGGGGAATCAGCCCCAGCATTTT
CASSWIPRTGNQPQHF
>TRBV27|TRBJ2-5|many|.
TGTGCCAGCAGTCCAATGTACGGGGTACAAGAGACCCAGTACTTC
CASSPMYGVQETQYF
>TRBV2|TRBJ2-1|few|TRBD1
TGTGCCAGCAGTGAGGGACAGGGGGCCTATGAGCAGTTCTTC
CASSEGQGAYEQFF
>TRBV19|TRBJ1-5|few|.
TGTGCCAGCGCTACCAACTTGAATCAGCCCCAGCATTTT
CASATNLNQPQHF
>TRBV7-3|TRBJ2-1|many|.
TGTGCCTCCAAGGGGGGGCCGACGTCCAATGAGCAGTTCTTC
CASKGGPTSNEQFF
>TRBV20-1|TRBJ2-7|few|.
TGCAGTGCTAGTGGGGGCGGAGCTTCCTACGAGCAGTACTTC
CSASGGGASYEQYF
>TRBV5-1|TRBJ1-4|many|.
TGCGCCAGCAGTCGGGACCGGACAACTAATGAAAAACTGTTTTTT
CASSRDRTTNEKLFF
>TRBV28|TRBJ1-4|many|.
TGTGCCAGCAGTTCATTTCGCGGACAGTCTGGGGCGGCGACTAATGAAAAACTGTTTTTT
CASSSFRGQSGAATNEKLFF
>TRBV5-5|TRBJ2-6|.|.
TGTGCCAGCAGCGGATTAGCGCTGGGGGCCAACGTCCTGACTTTC
CASSGLALGANVLTF
>TRBV30|TRBJ1-1|many|.
TGTGCCTGGAGGGATAGCGGGAACACTGAAGCTTTCTTT
CAWRDSGNTEAFF
>TRBV14|TRBJ1-1|many|TRBD1
TGTGCCAGCAGCCTCGGACAGGGAGTGAACACTGAAGCTTTCTTT
CASSLGQGVNTEAFF
>TRBV7-2|TRBJ2-7|many|TRBD1
TGTGCCAGCAGCACAATACGGGGACAGGGCCCAGGAGAGCAGTACTTC
CASSTIRGQGPGEQYF
>TRBV10-3|TRBJ1-2|many|.
TGTGCCATCAGTGAGGTTGCGAACTATGGCTACACCTTC
CAISEVANYGYTF
>TRBV6-2/TRBV6-3|TRBJ2-7|many|TRBD2
TGTGCCAGCAGTTACAGGTTCCGGGAGGACGAGCAGTACTTC
CASSYRFREDEQYF
>TRBV28|TRBJ1-1|many|TRBD1
TGTGCCAGCAGTGTAACAGGGGGCACTGAAGCTTTCTTT
CASSVTGGTEAFF
>TRBV7-2|TRBJ2-2|many|.
TGTGCCAGCAGCTTAGTCCGAGGCACCGGGGAGCTGTTTTTT
CASSLVRGTGELFF
>TRBV28|TRBJ2-7|many|.
TGTGCCAGCAGGTCTCCAGACGGTCGCTCCTACGAGCAGTACTTC
CASRSPDGRSYEQYF
>TRBV19|TRBJ1-1|many|TRBD1
TGTGCCAGTAAGGTCTGGACAGGGGCTGAAGCTTTCTTT
CASKVWTGAEAFF
>TRBV5-6|TRBJ2-5|few|.
TGTGCCAGCAGCTTATCGTCCGCGGGGGCTTACCAAGAGACCCAGTACTTC
CASSLSSAGAYQETQYF
>TRBV28|TRBJ2-1|few|TRBD1
TGTGCCAGCAGCCTGGACAGGACATACAATGAGCAGTTCTTC
CASSLDRTYNEQFF
>TRBV6-2/TRBV6-3|TRBJ1-1|many|.
TGTGCCAGCAGTTACACCAGGGACCGGAGGACCACTGAAGCTTTCTTT
CASSYTRDRRTTEAFF
>TRBV2|TRBJ1-3|few|.
TGTGCCAGCGGAGACAGGCCGAAAGTGGGAAACACCATATATTTT
CASGDRPKVGNTIYF
>TRBV7-6|TRBJ1-5|many|.
TGTGCCAGCAGCTTTCAGGGAGTCAATCAGCCCCAGCATTTT
CASSFQGVNQPQHF
>TRBV12-3/TRBV12-4|TRBJ1-5|many|.
TGTGCCAGCAGTTTAATGGCCGGCAATCAGCCCCAGCATTTT
CASSLMAGNQPQHF
>TRBV29-1|TRBJ2-3|few|TRBD1
TGCAGCGTAGTCCGGGACAGGACAACAGATACGCAGTATTTT
CSVVRDRTTDTQYF
>TRBV12-3/TRBV12-4|TRBJ1-1|many|.
TGTGCCAGCGGACAGCTGATGAACACTGAAGCTTTCTTT
CASGQLMNTEAFF
>TRBV18|TRBJ1-6|.|TRBD1
TGTGCCAGCTCACCACGGACAGGGGGTGACGGGAATTCACCCCTCCACTTT
CASSPRTGGDGNSPLHF
>TRBV7-2|TRBJ1-2|many|TRBD1
TGTGCCAGCAGCTTCGGGACAGCGCGTGGCTACACCTTC
CASSFGTARGYTF
>TRBV7-9|TRBJ1-1|many|.
TGTGCCAGCAGCTCGGAGGTCAGAGCAACTGAAGCTTTCTTT
CASSSEVRATEAFF
>TRBV28|TRBJ1-2|many|.
TGTGCCAGCAGTCCCCCCCTTGGGGAGTATGGCTACACCTTC
CASSPPLGEYGYTF
>TRBV7-6|TRBJ2-1|many|.
TGTGCCAGCAGCTTAGGTACGGGCGCGCGGTTGGATGAGCAGTTCTTC
CASSLGTGARLDEQFF
>TRBV28|TRBJ2-3|few|TRBD2
TGTGCCGTAGCTAGCGGGGGGGCCTCAGATACGCAGTATTTT
CAVASGGASDTQYF
>TRBV3-1|TRBJ1-1|many|TRBD1
TGTGCCAGCAGCCAACCGCGACAGGGGAAAATCTCGAACACTGAAGCTTTCTTT
CASSQPRQGKISNTEAFF
>TRBV7-8|TRBJ2-7|many|TRBD1
TGTGCCAGCAGCCAACGGACAGGACCCTACGAGCAGTACTTC
CASSQRTGPYEQYF
>TRBV10-2|TRBJ2-2|.|TRBD2
TGCGCCAGCAGTCGGGGGGGAGGGAACACCGGGGAGCTGTTTTTT
CASSRGGGNTGELFF
>TRBV7-9|TRBJ2-5|many|.
TGTGCCAGCAGTCTTTTGGCGCTTAAGGGGCGCGGATTCGAAGAGACCCAGTACTTC
CASSLLALKGRGFEETQYF
>TRBV5-1|TRBJ1-3|many|TRBD1
TGCGCCAGCAGCTTAACAGGGGTCGGAAACACCATATATTTT
CASSLTGVGNTIYF
>TRBV7-2|TRBJ2-3|many|TRBD2
TGTGCCAGCAGCCCACGAGGGAGAAGACTAGCGGGGGGAACAGATACGCAGTATTTT
CASSPRGRRLAGGTDTQYF
>TRBV28|TRBJ1-5|many|.
TGTGCCAGCAGTAGGAGGGACAATCAGCCCCAGCATTTT
CASSRRDNQPQHF
>TRBV2|TRBJ2-7|few|.
TGTGCCAGCCACCCCGACAGAGCCTACCTCTACGAGCAGTACTTC
CASHPDRAYLYEQYF
>TRBV12-3/TRBV12-4|TRBJ1-1|.|.
TGTGCCAGCAGTTCCCCGACGTGGGCGAACACTGAAGCTTTCTTT
CASSSPTWANTEAFF
>TRBV4-1|TRBJ2-1|many|TRBD2
TGCGCCAGCAGCCAAGAGGATTGGACTAGCGGGGGAGAGAGCTCCTACAATGAGCAGTTCTTC
CASSQEDWTSGGESSYNEQFF
>TRBV7-2|TRBJ1-2|many|.
TGTGCCAGCAGTCGCTCGGCCGGGCTCGTACCTGGCTACACCTTC
CASSRSAGLVPGYTF
>TRBV20-1|TRBJ2-1|.|.
TGCAGTGCTCGACCGCGTTTGGGGGCTCATTCCTACAATGAGCAGTTCTTC
CSARPRLGAHSYNEQFF
>TRBV5-1|TRBJ2-3|.|.
TGCGCCAGCAGCTTGGACAGGGCCGCAGATACGCAGTATTTT
CASSLDRAADTQYF
>TRBV28|TRBJ2-2|.|.
TGTGCCAGCAAAGACGGAGGGCGGTCCGGGGAGCTGTTTTTT
CASKDGGRSGELFF
>TRBV2|TRBJ2-3|many|TRBD2
TGTGCCAGCAGTGGATGGCGGGGGGCCGTAGATACGCAGTATTTT
CASSGWRGAVDTQYF